Detailed here is one T cell receptor beta chain. The antigen is unknown. This entry is derived from a study of OX40 agonist ivuxolimab in advanced cancers. Study summary: People in dose escalation had one of these cancers: hepatocellular carcinoma, melanoma, renal cell or head and neck cancer.

Germline V lookup: CDR1 ENHRY, CDR2 SYGVKD. The CDR3 runs 14 residues. Trimming took 2 bases from V and 3 from J, leaving 11 bases between them. Findings and limits, study-wide: Mean expanded clone counts were higher in CD8+ than CD4+ T cells. Relatively little clonal expansion, among the lowest observed, appeared in partial responders at 0.1-3.0 mg/kg.

Sampled blood was obtained at baseline, cycle 4 day 1, and cycle 7 day 1. Libraries were prepared by immunoSEQ multiplex PCR; TCRdb keeps only in-frame clonotypes and omits some of them. The sample lists about 44,000 clones, 70% to 90% occurring once. This receptor was obtained from an adult with an advanced solid tumor such as melanoma, head and neck, liver or kidney cancer. The V gene is TRBV10-3, the J gene TRBJ2-7; D is unclear. The material was CD4+ or CD8+ T cells sorted from blood, obtained in a trial of the OX40 agonist ivuxolimab. CDR3 loop: CAISEALPGYEQYF. The CDR3 nucleotides read TGTGCCATCAGTGAGGCTCTCCCCGGCTACGAGCAGTACTTC.